This TCR beta chain was captured in a study of blood T cells in healthy people across ages. Study results and limitations: Per million T cells, TCR beta diversity dropped about linearly as age rose.

Trimming took 6 bases from V and 2 from J; bases not matched to a gene: 6. The CDR3 extends over 13 amino acids. CDR1 is DFQATT, CDR2 SNEGSKA, per germline (reference sequence). Per sample, at least 5 micrograms of total RNA were extracted. Primed by a sample-barcoded 5' primer and a J-beta primer mix, a second PCR proceeded for roughly 7 to 11 cycles. Using its own MiXCR run on the 5' RACE reads, TCRdb lists one record per CDR3 protein. The repertoire includes roughly 700,000 distinct CDR3 sequences, roughly 30% of them detected once, and 15% sits in the top ten. The table lists this clonotype with many counts. No antigen is known for it.

This TCR was sampled from an elderly woman in good health. Source material: blood. The chain combines TRBV20-1 with TRBJ2-7; 8 bases fit TRBD1. In DNA form, the CDR3 reads TGCAGTGCCAAGGGACAGGTAGCCTACGAGCAGTACTTC. It encodes CSAKGQVAYEQYF.